This T cell receptor beta chain came from a study of T cell repertoires in cytomegalovirus infection. As for the study in general: Both a matching HLA type and CMV infection were indicated by public TCR beta signatures.

The study, taken as a whole, reports: Summed frequency of public TCR beta families distinguished CMV carriers with the relevant HLA.

The CDR3 sequence is 13 residues long. The V end was cut by 6 bases, the J end by 4 bases, with 9 bases between. Germline assignment: CDR1 MNHNY and CDR2 SVGAGI (reference sequence). TCRdb redid the calling of the reads with MiXCR, one entry per CDR3 protein. The top ten clones hold more than 12% of a sample with approximately 990,000 distinct CDR3 sequences, around 31% of them seen once. This clonotype showed up just a few times. Its antigen is not identified. The sequence derives from a human donor in good health (CMV status not recorded). Some clones in this sample may be carry-over from other donors' samples. The sequenced sample was cultured CD8+ T cells from PBMCs, obtained from culture after CMV antigen stimulation. This sequence joins TRBV6-6 and TRBJ2-2, with a possible D match to TRBD2 (6 bases). CDR3 amino acids: CASRGGPTGELFF. DNA of the CDR3: TGTGCCAGCAGGGGGGGACCCACCGGGGAGCTGTTTTTT.